This TCR beta chain was identified in a study of glioma-infiltrating T cells after dendritic cell vaccination. Study details: Glioblastoma patients came from Phase I and II dendritic cell vaccination trials. Dendritic cell vaccine was injected intradermally three times, biweekly.

This CDR3 spans 14 amino acids. Trimming pared 0 bases from V and 9 bases from J, leaving 13 bases between. Per germline, CDR1 SGHRS and CDR2 YFSETQ. Selection required adequate fresh-frozen tumor tissue plus more than two years' survival data. Amplification used 60 V beta primers and 13 J beta primers. Profiling relied on immunoSEQ multiplex PCR, and the TCRdb table lists in-frame clones only, not all of them. The repertoire has more than 30,000 clones, roughly 90% of them found once; the top ten carry about 2%. The chain employs TRBV5-1 and TRBJ2-1, with D possibly matching TRBD1 (5 bases). This specimen was blood, taken before dendritic cell vaccination. This receptor was identified in a human donor with glioblastoma. The CDR3 protein is CASSLEIGVSEQFF. CDR3 DNA sequence: TGCGCCAGCAGCTTGGAAATAGGGGTTAGTGAGCAGTTCTTC. The variable domain in full, completed from reference TRBV5-1 and TRBJ2-1, reads KAGVTQTPRYLIKTRGQQVTLSCSPISGHRSVSWYQQTPGQGLQFLFEYFSETQRNKGNFPGRFSGRQFSNSRSEMNVSTLELGDSALYLCASSLEIGVSEQFFGPGTRLTVL.